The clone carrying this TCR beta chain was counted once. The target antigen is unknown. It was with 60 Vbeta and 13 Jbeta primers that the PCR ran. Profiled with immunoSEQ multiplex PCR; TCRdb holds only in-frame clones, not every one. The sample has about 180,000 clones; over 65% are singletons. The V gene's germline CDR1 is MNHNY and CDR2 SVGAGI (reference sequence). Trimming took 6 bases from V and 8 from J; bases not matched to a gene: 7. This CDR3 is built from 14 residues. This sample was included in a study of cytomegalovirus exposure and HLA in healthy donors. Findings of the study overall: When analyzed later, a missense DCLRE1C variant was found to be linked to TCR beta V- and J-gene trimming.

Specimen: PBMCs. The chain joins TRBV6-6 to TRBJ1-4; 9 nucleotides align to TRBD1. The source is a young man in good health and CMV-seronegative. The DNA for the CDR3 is TGTGCCAGCAGGTCAGACAGGGGGGGCGAAAAACTGTTTTTT. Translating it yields CASRSDRGGEKLFF.